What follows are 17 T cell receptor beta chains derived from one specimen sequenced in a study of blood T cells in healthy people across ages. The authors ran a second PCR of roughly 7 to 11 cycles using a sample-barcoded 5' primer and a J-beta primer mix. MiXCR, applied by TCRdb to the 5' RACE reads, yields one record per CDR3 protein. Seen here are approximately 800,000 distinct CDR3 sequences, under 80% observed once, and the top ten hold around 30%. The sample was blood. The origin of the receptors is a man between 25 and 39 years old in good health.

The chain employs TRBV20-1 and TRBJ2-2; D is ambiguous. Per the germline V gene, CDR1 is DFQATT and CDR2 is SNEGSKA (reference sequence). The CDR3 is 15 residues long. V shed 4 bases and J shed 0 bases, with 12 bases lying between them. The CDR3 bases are TGCAGTGCTAACCCTCAGCAAGCGAACACCGGGGAGCTGTTTTTT. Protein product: CSANPQQANTGELFF.

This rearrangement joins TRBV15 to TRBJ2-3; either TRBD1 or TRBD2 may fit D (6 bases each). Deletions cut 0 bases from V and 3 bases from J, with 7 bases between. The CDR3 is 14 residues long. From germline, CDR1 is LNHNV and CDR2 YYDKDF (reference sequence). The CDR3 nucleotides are TGTGCCACCAGCAGAGAAGGGGGGACAGATACGCAGTATTTT. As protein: CATSREGGTDTQYF.

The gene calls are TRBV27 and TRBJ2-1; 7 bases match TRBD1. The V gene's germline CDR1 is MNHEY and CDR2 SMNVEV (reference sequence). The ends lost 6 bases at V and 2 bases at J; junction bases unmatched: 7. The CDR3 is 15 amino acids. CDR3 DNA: TGTGCCAGCAGCTTTAGACAGGGACCCTACAATGAGCAGTTCTTC. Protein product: CASSFRQGPYNEQFF.

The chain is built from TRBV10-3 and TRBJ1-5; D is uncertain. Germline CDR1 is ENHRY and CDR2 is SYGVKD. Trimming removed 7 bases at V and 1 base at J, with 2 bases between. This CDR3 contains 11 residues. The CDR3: CAIMSNQPQHF. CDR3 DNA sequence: TGTGCCATCATGAGCAATCAGCCCCAGCATTTT.

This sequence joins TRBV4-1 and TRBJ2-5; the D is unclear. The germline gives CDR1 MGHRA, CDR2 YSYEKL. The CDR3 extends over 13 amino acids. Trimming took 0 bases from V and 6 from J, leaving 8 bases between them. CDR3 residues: CASSQEPGQTQYF. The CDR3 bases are TGCGCCAGCAGCCAAGAGCCAGGCCAGACCCAGTACTTC.

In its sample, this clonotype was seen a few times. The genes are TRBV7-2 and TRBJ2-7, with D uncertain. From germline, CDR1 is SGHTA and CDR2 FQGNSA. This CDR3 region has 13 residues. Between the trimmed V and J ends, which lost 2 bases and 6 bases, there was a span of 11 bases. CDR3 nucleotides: TGTGCCAGCAGCTTATGGGCAGATCGCGAGCAGTACTTC. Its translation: CASSLWADREQYF.

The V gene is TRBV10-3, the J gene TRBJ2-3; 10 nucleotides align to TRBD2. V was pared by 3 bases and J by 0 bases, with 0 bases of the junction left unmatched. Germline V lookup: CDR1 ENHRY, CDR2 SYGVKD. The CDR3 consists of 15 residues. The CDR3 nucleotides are TGTGCCATCAGTGAACTAGCGGGGAGCACAGATACGCAGTATTTT. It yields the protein CAISELAGSTDTQYF.

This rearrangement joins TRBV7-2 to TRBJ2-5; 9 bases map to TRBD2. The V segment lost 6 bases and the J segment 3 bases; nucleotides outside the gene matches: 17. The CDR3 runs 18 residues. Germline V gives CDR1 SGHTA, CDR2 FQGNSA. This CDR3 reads CASRQRGGAGGRKETQYF. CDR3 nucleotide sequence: TGTGCCAGCAGACAACGCGGGGGAGCGGGGGGTCGAAAAGAGACCCAGTACTTC.

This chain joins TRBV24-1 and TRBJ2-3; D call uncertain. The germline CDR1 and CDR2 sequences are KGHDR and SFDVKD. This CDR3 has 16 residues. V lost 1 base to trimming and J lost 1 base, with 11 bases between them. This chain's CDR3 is CATSDFANLGTDTQYF. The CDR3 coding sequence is TGTGCCACCAGTGATTTTGCTAATTTAGGCACAGATACGCAGTATTTT.

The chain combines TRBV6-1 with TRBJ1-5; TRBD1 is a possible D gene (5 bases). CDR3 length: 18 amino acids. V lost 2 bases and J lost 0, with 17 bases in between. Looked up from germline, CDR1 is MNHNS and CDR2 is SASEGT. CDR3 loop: CASSERRPRGYSNQPQHF. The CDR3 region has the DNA TGTGCCAGCAGTGAACGCCGCCCTAGGGGCTATAGCAATCAGCCCCAGCATTTT.

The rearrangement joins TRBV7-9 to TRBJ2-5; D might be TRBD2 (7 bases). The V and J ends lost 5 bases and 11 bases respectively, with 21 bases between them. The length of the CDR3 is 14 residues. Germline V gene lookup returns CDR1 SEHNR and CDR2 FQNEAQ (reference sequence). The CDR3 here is CASSRAGGLSAQYF. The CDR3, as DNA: TGTGCCAGCAGCCGAGCCGGGGGGCTGTCCGCGCAGTACTTC.

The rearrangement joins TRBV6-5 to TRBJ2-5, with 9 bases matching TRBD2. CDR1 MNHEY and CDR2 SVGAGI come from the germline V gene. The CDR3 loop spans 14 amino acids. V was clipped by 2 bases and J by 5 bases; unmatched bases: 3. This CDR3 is CASSYTSGWETQYF. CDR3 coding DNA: TGTGCCAGCAGTTACACTAGCGGGTGGGAGACCCAGTACTTC.

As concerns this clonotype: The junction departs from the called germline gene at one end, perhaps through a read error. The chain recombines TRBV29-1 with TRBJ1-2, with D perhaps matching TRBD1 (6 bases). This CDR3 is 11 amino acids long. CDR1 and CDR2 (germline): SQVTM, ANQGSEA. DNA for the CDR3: TGCAGCGTTGTGGCAGGGGATGGCAACACCTTC. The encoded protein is CSVVAGDGNTF.

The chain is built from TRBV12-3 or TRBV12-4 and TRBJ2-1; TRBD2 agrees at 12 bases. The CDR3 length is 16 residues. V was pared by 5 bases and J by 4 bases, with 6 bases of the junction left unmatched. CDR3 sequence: CASSPLGTSGYNEQFF. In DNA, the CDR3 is TGTGCCAGCAGTCCACTTGGGACTAGCGGGTACAATGAGCAGTTCTTC.

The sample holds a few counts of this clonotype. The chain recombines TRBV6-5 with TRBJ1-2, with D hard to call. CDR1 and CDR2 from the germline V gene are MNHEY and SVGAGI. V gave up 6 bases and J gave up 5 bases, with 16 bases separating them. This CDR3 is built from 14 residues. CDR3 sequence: CASRQFLDWYGYTF. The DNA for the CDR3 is TGTGCCAGCAGACAGTTTCTAGATTGGTATGGCTACACCTTC.

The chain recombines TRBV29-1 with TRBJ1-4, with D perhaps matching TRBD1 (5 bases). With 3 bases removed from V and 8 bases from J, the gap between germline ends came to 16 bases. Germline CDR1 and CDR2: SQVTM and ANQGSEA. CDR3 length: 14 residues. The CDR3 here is CSVERRGNSEKLFF. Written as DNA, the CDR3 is TGCAGCGTTGAGAGGAGGGGTAATTCGGAAAAACTGTTTTTT.

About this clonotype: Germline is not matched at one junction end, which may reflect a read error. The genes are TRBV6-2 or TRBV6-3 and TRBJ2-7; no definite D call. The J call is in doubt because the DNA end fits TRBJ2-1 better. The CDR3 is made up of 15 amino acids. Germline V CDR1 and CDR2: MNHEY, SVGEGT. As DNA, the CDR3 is TGTGCCAGCAGTATAACCGGGCCAGCTTTCAATGAACAGTTCTTC. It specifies CASSITGPAFNEQFF.